This TCR beta chain was sequenced in a study of blood T cell repertoires in COVID-19. Background on the study: The cDNA or gDNA used as material had been derived from T cells, B-cell-depleted T cells, or PBMCs.

Data came from immunoSEQ multiplex PCR; TCRdb stores just in-frame clones and leaves some out. Of roughly 250,000 clones listed, approximately 85% are singletons. Followed over time, Seattle patients had been enrolled while infection was active. The V gene's germline CDR1 is SQVTM and CDR2 ANQGSEA. The CDR3 has 15 residues. V lost 7 bases to trimming and J lost 1 base; unmatched junction nucleotides: 10. The TCR sequence derives from a human donor with COVID-19, enrolled during active disease. The donor label of this sample is uncertain. The chain has TRBV29-1 and TRBJ1-5; 7 nucleotides agree with TRBD1. The specimen sequenced was peripheral blood. The CDR3 DNA is TGCAGCGCTCTATTACCGGGACAGAGCAATCAGCCCCAGCATTTT. Encoded protein: CSALLPGQSNQPQHF.